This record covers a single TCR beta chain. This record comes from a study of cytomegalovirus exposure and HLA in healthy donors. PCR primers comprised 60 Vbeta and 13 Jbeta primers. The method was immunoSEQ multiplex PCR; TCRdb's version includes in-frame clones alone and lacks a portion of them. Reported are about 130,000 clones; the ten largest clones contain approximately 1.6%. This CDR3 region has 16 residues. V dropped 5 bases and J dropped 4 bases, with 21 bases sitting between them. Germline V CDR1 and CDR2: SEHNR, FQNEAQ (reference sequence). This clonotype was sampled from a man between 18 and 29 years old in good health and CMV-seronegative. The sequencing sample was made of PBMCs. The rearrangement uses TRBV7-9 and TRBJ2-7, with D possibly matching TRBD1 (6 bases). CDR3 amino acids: CASSGRRGRGFYEQYF. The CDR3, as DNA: TGTGCCAGCAGCGGACGCAGGGGACGGGGATTTTACGAGCAGTACTTC. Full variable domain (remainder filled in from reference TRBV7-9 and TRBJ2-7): DTGVSQNPRHKITKRGQNVTFRCDPISEHNRLYWYRQTLGQGPEFLTYFQNEAQLEKSRLLSDRFSAERPKGSFSTLEIQRTEQGDSAMYLCASSGRRGRGFYEQYFGPGTRLTVT.